Given below is one T cell receptor (beta chain) in context. Its antigen is unknown. V lost 5 bases, J lost 3 bases, and 16 bases lay in between. CDR3 length: 15 amino acids. Germline assignment: CDR1 SGHAT and CDR2 FQNNGV. Method: immunoSEQ multiplex PCR; TCRdb's copy keeps in-frame clones and lacks some. The table includes 69,000 or so clones, 85% to 90% detected once. This sample was included in a study of OX40 agonist ivuxolimab in advanced cancers. On the study more broadly: An anti-OX40 (CD134) antibody with agonistic activity, ivuxolimab, was administered to patients. Regarding the study as a whole: Both CD4+ and CD8+ T cell populations in blood had undergone clonal expansion by week 6 at 0.1 to 3.0 mg/kg.

The chain has TRBV11-2 and TRBJ1-1, with D possibly being TRBD1 (5 bases). The clonotype originates from an adult with an advanced solid tumor such as melanoma, head and neck, liver or kidney cancer. The sample consisted of CD4+ or CD8+ T cells sorted from blood, taken in a trial of the OX40 agonist ivuxolimab. For the CDR3, the DNA is TGTGCCAGCAGCCCGGTGGCCAGGGCGGACACTGAAGCTTTCTTT. Translated: CASSPVARADTEAFF.